This T cell receptor (beta chain) derives from a study of T cells in localized non-small cell lung cancer. Clones were sequenced by immunoSEQ multiplex PCR, and TCRdb holds only the in-frame ones, with some missing. The table includes tens of thousands of clones, more than 85% detected once. Broader study findings: Because only a single region of the tumor was sequenced, heterogeneity remains possible. Maximal T cell clonality occurred in uninvolved adjacent lung, with tumor ranking below it. Detection in adjacent lung was observed for a median roughly 57 of the top 100 tumor clones.

Concerning this clone itself: Its cognate antigen is unknown.

The CDR3 covers 12 residues. Trimming shortened V by 3 bases and J by 8 bases, and 7 bases separated the two germline ends. Germline loops: CDR1 SEHNR, CDR2 FQNEAQ (reference sequence). This chain joins TRBV7-9 and TRBJ1-4; D is undetermined. The specimen was peripheral blood mononuclear cells, collected before any cancer treatment. The TCR originated in a female donor aged 60 or older with stage II lung adenocarcinoma. CDR3 DNA: TGTGCCAGCAGCTTGTTTACAGAAAAACTGTTTTTT. This codes for CASSLFTEKLFF.